Listed here is a single TCR beta chain. Its antigen is still unknown. Profiled with immunoSEQ multiplex PCR; TCRdb holds only in-frame clones, not every one. The repertoire holds nearly 400,000 clones, about 88% seen once, with under 2% in the top ten. The data belong to a study of Ad26.COV2.S vaccination and SARS-CoV-2 variants. About the research overall: In the study, Ad26.COV2.S was injected intramuscularly once, or twice 56 days apart.

As to treatment: approximately 18 received Ad26.COV2.S at low or high dose, single or two shots; about 5 received placebo; per-sample allocation not given. Specimens were obtained on day 63 following the first vaccine or placebo injection. Study results and caveats: Recipients of either vaccine or placebo displayed similar breadth of non-spike TCRs. Marked by substantial breadth, spike-specific CD8+ and CD4+ T cell responses were reportedly seen after vaccination. Vaccine recipients surpassed placebo recipients in spike-specific TCR breadth.

Losses at the gene ends were 5 bases for V and 5 bases for J; bases not matched to a gene: 23. CDR1 and CDR2 (germline): MDHEN, SYDVKM. CDR3 length equals 20 residues. Sequencing used peripheral blood, obtained in a trial of Ad26.COV2.S vaccine versus placebo. This TCR was sampled from a person aged 18-60 years who received the Ad26.COV2.S COVID-19 vaccine or a placebo. This chain links TRBV28 with TRBJ2-7, with 11 positions matching TRBD1. CDR3 nucleotides: TGTGCCAGCAGTCGCCCGGTCTCGGACAGGGGGCTAGTCGGAGGCCACGAGCAGTACTTC. It codes for CASSRPVSDRGLVGGHEQYF. The full variable domain, completed using reference TRBV28 and TRBJ2-7, is DVKVTQSSRYLVKRTGEKVFLECVQDMDHENMFWYRQDPGLGLRLIYFSYDVKMKEKGDIPEGYSVSREKKERFSLILESASTNQTSMYLCASSRPVSDRGLVGGHEQYFGPGTRLTVT.